This entry concerns a single T cell receptor beta chain. The data belong to a study of blood T cell repertoires in COVID-19. The recovered donors of Cohort 3 showed two negative PCRs, clearance, or symptom resolution. Clones were sequenced by immunoSEQ multiplex PCR, and TCRdb holds only the in-frame ones, with some missing. The sample shows 150,000 to 200,000 clones, over 75% of them seen only once. Sequences were obtained from PBMCs or T cells enriched from blood (not recorded which). This receptor was taken from a man aged 45 to 65 who had recovered from COVID-19.

Here the CDR3 reads CASSPKTGLEQYF. The DNA of the CDR3 is TGTGCCAGCTCACCTAAGACAGGGCTCGAGCAGTACTTC. V usage is TRBV18 and J usage is TRBJ2-7; 7 bases match TRBD1. V lost 3 bases, J lost 6 bases, and 5 bases stayed unmatched. Germline V gene data show CDR1 as KGHSH and CDR2 as LQKENI. This CDR3 spans 13 amino acids.